The 8 T cell receptor beta chains listed next were all sequenced from one sample in a study of shared clonotypes between healthy human individuals. Only in-frame clones appear in the TCRdb table, and some are missing; sequencing was by immunoSEQ multiplex PCR. Among about 470,000 clones listed, around 79% were seen once. The sample comprised PBMCs. Source of these receptors: a middle-aged woman in good health. Some clones in this sample may be carry-over from other donors' samples.

V is TRBV4-1 and J is TRBJ2-7; 10 bases align to TRBD1. The CDR3 totals 16 residues. From germline, CDR1 is MGHRA and CDR2 YSYEKL. The ends lost 3 bases at V and 4 bases at J; junction bases unmatched: 9. Here the CDR3 DNA reads TGCGCCAGCAGCCAGCCCTGGGACAGGGGATCTTACGAGCAGTACTTC. Residues: CASSQPWDRGSYEQYF.

To note about this clone: This sample also contains other DNA sequences that code for the same CDR3. V is TRBV6-5 and J is TRBJ1-2; D gene uncertain. Germline V gene data show CDR1 as MNHEY and CDR2 as SVGAGI. CDR3 size: 13 residues. The ends were cut back, 6 bases at V and 2 bases at J, with 10 bases in the middle. For the CDR3, the DNA is TGTGCCAGCAGCGCAGGCGCGAACTATGGCTACACCTTC. It yields the protein CASSAGANYGYTF.

The genes are TRBV19 and TRBJ2-5; 7 bases align to TRBD1. Per the germline V gene, CDR1 is LNHDA and CDR2 is SQIVND (reference sequence). There are 13 residues in the CDR3. J lost 4 bases, V lost 6 bases, and 5 bases had no gene match. CDR3 protein: CASSLQGRETQYF. For the CDR3, the DNA is TGTGCCAGTAGCTTACAGGGGCGAGAGACCCAGTACTTC.

To note about this clone: In the same sample, other DNA sequences code for this CDR3. V usage is TRBV7-9 and J usage is TRBJ2-1; TRBD1 aligns across 7 bases. Trimming cost V 6 bases and J 2 bases; bases outside gene matches: 4. The CDR3 consists of 14 residues. Germline CDR1 and CDR2: SEHNR and FQNEAQ (reference sequence). The CDR3 sequence is CASSFGTAYNEQFF. The CDR3 nucleotides read TGTGCCAGCAGTTTCGGGACAGCCTACAATGAGCAGTTCTTC.

The J gene is TRBJ2-7, the V gene TRBV28; D is perhaps TRBD1 (6 bases). The CDR3 covers 15 residues. Deletions cut 7 bases from V and 1 base from J, with 17 bases between. Germline CDR1 reads MDHEN; CDR2 reads SYDVKM. The CDR3 sequence is CASTPPGHYSYEQYF. The CDR3 DNA reads as TGTGCCAGCACTCCACCGGGACATTATTCCTACGAGCAGTACTTC.

This clone was seen only once. The chain uses TRBV11-2 and TRBJ1-6; 8 bases line up with TRBD1. The J segment lost 5 bases and the V segment lost 1 base, leaving 4 bases of the junction unmatched. CDR3 size: 16 residues. Germline V gene data show CDR1 as SGHAT and CDR2 as FQNNGV. CDR3: CASSLGTGGNNSPLHF. The CDR3 DNA is TGTGCCAGCAGCTTAGGAACAGGGGGGAATAATTCACCCCTCCACTTT.

The gene calls are TRBV6-1 and TRBJ1-1; no firm D call. The CDR3 totals 12 residues. Germline CDR1 and CDR2: MNHNS and SASEGT. Trimming stripped 5 bases from V and 5 bases from J, with 9 bases between. CDR3 in amino acids: CASSYRWTEAFF. For the CDR3, the DNA is TGTGCCAGCAGTTATAGGTGGACTGAAGCTTTCTTT.

J is TRBJ2-3 and V is TRBV10-3, with D perhaps TRBD2 (6 bases). The germline V and J ends were trimmed by 0 bases and 1 base, with 11 bases remaining between them. The CDR3 extends over 16 amino acids. CDR1 and CDR2 from the germline V gene are ENHRY and SYGVKD. DNA of the CDR3: TGTGCCATCAGTGAGTCACAGCGGGCCGGCACAGATACGCAGTATTTT. This encodes CAISESQRAGTDTQYF.